In this sample, the clone carrying this TCR beta chain turned up once. No antigen is known for it. This sample is part of a study of CD8 T cells in Susac syndrome. Study findings and constraints: Repertoires of Susac syndrome CD4+ T cells lacked clonal expansion.

cDNA came from roughly 0.53 to 1 ug RNA primed by random hexamers. TCR beta CDR3 was amplified by immunoSEQ multiplex PCR. This amplification extended across 54 Vbeta and 13 Jbeta segments. One entry per CDR3 protein, called by TCRdb with MiXCR from the immunoSEQ multiplex PCR reads. Of under 300,000 distinct CDR3 sequences in the sample, approximately 95% were seen once. Germline V gives CDR1 SGDLS, CDR2 YYNGEE. CDR3 length: 15 amino acids. The V gene lost 0 bases and the J gene lost 3 bases, with 13 bases spanning the gap. The J gene is TRBJ2-7, the V gene TRBV9, with D hard to call. Sequencing was carried out using CD4+ T cells from PBMCs. This receptor was identified in a human donor with Susac syndrome. CDR3 bases: TGTGCCAGCAGCGTAGCTTGGGCAGGAATCTACGAGCAGTACTTC. It is translated as CASSVAWAGIYEQYF.